What follows are 18 T cell receptor beta chains derived from one specimen sequenced in a study of beta chain features in type 1 diabetes. Regarding the study as a whole: Within each of all four CD4+ subsets, Type 1 diabetes patients had TCRB CDR3s that were moderately but significantly shorter.

The antigens these receptors bind are not known. All of the isolated RNA was reverse transcribed, so expressed TCRB transcripts were sequenced. Libraries were prepared by immunoSEQ multiplex PCR; TCRdb keeps only in-frame clonotypes and omits some of them. The data contain 95,000 to 110,000 clones, roughly 28% of them singletons. The sample consisted of central memory CD4+ T cells from blood. The receptor set was obtained from a woman aged 18-29 years with type 1 diabetes.

This chain joins TRBV7-2 and TRBJ2-3; the match to TRBD1 covers 8 bases. Per germline, CDR1 SGHTA and CDR2 FQGNSA. V shed 8 bases, J shed 3 bases, and the junction held 10 bases outside the gene matches. This CDR3 comprises 15 residues. CDR3 loop: CASLGQDRVTDTQYF. The DNA of the CDR3 is TGTGCCAGCTTGGGACAGGACAGGGTGACAGATACGCAGTATTTT.

This clone showed up just a few times. This chain connects TRBV18 to TRBJ1-2, with 7 bases matching TRBD1. Unmatched junction bases numbered 11, after V lost 2 bases and J lost 2 bases. This CDR3 has 17 residues. The V gene's germline CDR1 is KGHSH and CDR2 LQKENI. CDR3 coding DNA: TGTGCCAGCTCACCAAACAGACAGGGAAAGGACAACTATGGCTACACCTTC. Translated, it gives CASSPNRQGKDNYGYTF. The full variable domain, with the rest looked up from reference TRBV18 and TRBJ1-2, is NAGVMQNPRHLVRRRGQEARLRCSPMKGHSHVYWYRQLPEEGLKFMVYLQKENIIDESGMPKERFSAEFPKEGPSILRIQQVVRGDSAAYFCASSPNRQGKDNYGYTFGSGTRLTVV.

The chain links TRBV28 to TRBJ1-3; no definite D call. Trimming pared 7 bases from V and 0 bases from J, leaving 16 bases between. Germline V CDR1 and CDR2: MDHEN, SYDVKM. This CDR3 contains 16 residues. This chain's CDR3 is CASTRAKVNSGNTIYF. The CDR3 bases are TGTGCCAGCACCCGAGCGAAGGTGAACTCTGGAAACACCATATATTTT.

This clone occurred a few times. The DNA for the CDR3 is TGTGCCAGCAGCACGAGACTAGCGGGAGTAGAGACCCAGTACTTC. This gives the protein CASSTRLAGVETQYF. This sequence joins TRBV5-4 and TRBJ2-5; 12 bases are shared with TRBD2. Germline values: CDR1 SGHNT, CDR2 YYREEE (reference sequence). V gave up 4 bases and J gave up 4 bases; unmatched junction bases: 5. The CDR3 sequence is 15 residues long. The whole variable domain, filled in from reference TRBV5-4 and TRBJ2-5, reads ETGVTQSPTHLIKTRGQQVTLRCSSQSGHNTVSWYQQALGQGPQFIFQYYREEENGRGNFPPRFSGLQFPNYSSELNVNALELDDSALYLCASSTRLAGVETQYFGPGTRLLVL.

The CDR3 coding sequence is TGTGCCAGCTCAAATAGTGGGCTAGCCAAAAACATTCAGTACTTC. Amino acids: CASSNSGLAKNIQYF. The chain has TRBV18 and TRBJ2-4; D unresolved. CDR3 length: 15 amino acids. In germline, CDR1 is KGHSH, CDR2 LQKENI. V shed 5 bases and J shed 0 bases, with 11 bases lying between them.

This clone has just a few counts. The rearrangement joins TRBV7-9 to TRBJ2-7; the match to TRBD2 covers 8 bases. This CDR3 contains 18 residues. Germline V CDR1 and CDR2: SEHNR, FQNEAQ (reference sequence). J lost 3 bases, V lost 2 bases, and 15 bases had no gene match. The CDR3 nucleotides read TGTGCCAGCAGCTTACTTCATAGCGGGACCCGGGGACTCTACGAGCAGTACTTC. Protein product: CASSLLHSGTRGLYEQYF.

The chain combines TRBV14 with TRBJ2-1; 9 positions match TRBD2. The CDR3 runs 18 residues. After removal of 0 bases from V and 0 bases from J, the junction contained 6 bases not matched to a gene. CDR1 SGHDN and CDR2 FVKESK come from the germline V gene. The CDR3 region has the DNA TGTGCCAGCAGCCAAGATAGGGGTAGCGGGAGCTCCTACAATGAGCAGTTCTTC. As protein: CASSQDRGSGSSYNEQFF. The complete variable domain, with remaining parts taken from reference TRBV14 and TRBJ2-1, reads EAGVTQFPSHSVIEKGQTVTLRCDPISGHDNLYWYRRVMGKEIKFLLHFVKESKQDESGMPNNRFLAERTGGTYSTLKVQPAELEDSGVYFCASSQDRGSGSSYNEQFFGPGTRLTVL.

This clone appeared a few times. J is TRBJ2-7 and V is TRBV30; TRBD1 matches at 10 bases. This CDR3 is 13 amino acids long. J was trimmed by 5 bases and V by 5 bases; bases with no gene match: 6. CDR1 and CDR2 from the germline V gene are GTSNPN and SVGIG (reference sequence). The CDR3 region is CAWEGQGKNEQYF. In DNA form, the CDR3 reads TGTGCCTGGGAGGGACAGGGGAAAAACGAGCAGTACTTC.

The chain couples TRBV6-5 to TRBJ2-1, with 7 bases that match TRBD1. CDR1 is MNHEY, CDR2 SVGAGI, per germline. The CDR3 is made up of 13 amino acids. V gave up 7 bases and J gave up 8 bases; unmatched junction bases: 8. This chain's CDR3 is CASKGAMGYEQFF. DNA for the CDR3: TGTGCCAGCAAGGGGGCGATGGGTTATGAGCAGTTCTTC.

The table lists this clone with a few counts. This sequence joins TRBV4-1 and TRBJ1-5, with a weak D call TRBD1 (6 bases). Trimming removed 0 bases at V and 6 bases at J, with 15 bases between. The CDR3 extends over 16 amino acids. Germline CDR1 MGHRA, CDR2 YSYEKL. The CDR3 here is CASSQEARGGSQPQHF. The CDR3 DNA reads as TGCGCCAGCAGCCAAGAGGCCAGGGGAGGGAGTCAGCCCCAGCATTTT.

This clone is judged medium-sized. V gene TRBV4-3 combines with J gene TRBJ2-1, with 10 nucleotides matching TRBD2. Trimming removed 4 bases from V and 6 bases from J; junction bases left unmatched: 6. The CDR3 runs to 15 residues. Germline V CDR1 and CDR2: LGHNA, YSLEER. DNA of the CDR3: TGCGCCAGCAGCCTCAAAGCGGGAGGGGGCAATGAGCAGTTCTTC. This sequence encodes CASSLKAGGGNEQFF.

The chain carries TRBV2 and TRBJ2-1, with TRBD1 as a possible D gene (5 bases). Trimming stripped 2 bases from V and 2 bases from J, with 19 bases between. CDR3 length: 18 residues. CDR1 and CDR2 from the germline V gene are SNHLY and FYNNEI. Here the CDR3 reads CASSESGLGQDPYNEQFF. CDR3 bases: TGTGCCAGCAGTGAATCTGGGTTGGGGCAGGATCCCTACAATGAGCAGTTCTTC.

The V call is TRBV5-4, the J call TRBJ2-3; TRBD2 matches at 14 bases. J lost 3 bases, V lost 4 bases, and 4 bases had no gene match. Germline CDR1 is SGHNT and CDR2 is YYREEE (reference sequence). The CDR3 consists of 16 residues. CDR3 sequence reads: CASSTTSGRVTDTQYF. Written as DNA, the CDR3 is TGTGCCAGCAGCACGACTAGCGGGAGGGTAACAGATACGCAGTATTTT. Variable domain in full (rest from reference TRBV5-4 and TRBJ2-3): ETGVTQSPTHLIKTRGQQVTLRCSSQSGHNTVSWYQQALGQGPQFIFQYYREEENGRGNFPPRFSGLQFPNYSSELNVNALELDDSALYLCASSTTSGRVTDTQYFGPGTRLTVL.

This sequence joins TRBV2 and TRBJ2-4; TRBD1 aligns across 7 bases. With V trimmed by 7 bases and J by 3 bases, 12 bases remained unmatched. Germline CDR1 SNHLY, CDR2 FYNNEI. The CDR3 spans 16 residues. CDR3 in DNA: TGTGCCAGCAATTACAGGGATTCAGGGGGCAAAAACATTCAGTACTTC. Encoded protein: CASNYRDSGGKNIQYF.

This rearrangement joins TRBV9 to TRBJ2-5, with D maybe TRBD2 (7 bases). With 7 bases removed from V and 2 bases from J, the gap between germline ends came to 12 bases. The CDR3 extends over 13 amino acids. Germline V lookup: CDR1 SGDLS, CDR2 YYNGEE. This CDR3 is CASGGAPQETQYF. In DNA form, the CDR3 reads TGTGCCAGCGGGGGGGCCCCACAAGAGACCCAGTACTTC.

V usage is TRBV9 and J usage is TRBJ1-1; D not certain. Per the germline V gene, CDR1 is SGDLS and CDR2 is YYNGEE. V dropped 0 bases and J dropped 1 base, with 4 bases sitting between them. The CDR3 loop spans 13 amino acids. CDR3 sequence (DNA): TGTGCCAGCAGCGTAGTCTCGAACACTGAAGCTTTCTTT. Translation: CASSVVSNTEAFF.

The CDR3 DNA is TGTGCCAGCAGCTCTAACGCAGGGGGCCTGGGCGAGCAGTACTTC. This translates into CASSSNAGGLGEQYF. This chain connects TRBV7-3 to TRBJ2-7; 8 nucleotides match TRBD1. With V trimmed by 4 bases and J by 6 bases, 11 bases remained unmatched. Germline assignment: CDR1 SGHTA and CDR2 FQGTGA. The CDR3 length is 15 residues.

The chain uses TRBV19 and TRBJ1-5; D is perhaps TRBD1 (6 bases). The V gene's germline CDR1 is LNHDA and CDR2 SQIVND (reference sequence). V lost 7 bases and J 6 bases, leaving 13 bases between the germline ends. CDR3 size: 13 residues. CDR3 bases: TGTGCCAGTACCACCCAGGGGACTCAGCCCCAGCATTTT. As protein: CASTTQGTQPQHF. The whole variable domain, remainder taken from reference TRBV19 and TRBJ1-5, is DGGITQSPKYLFRKEGQNVTLSCEQNLNHDAMYWYRQDPGQGLRLIYYSQIVNDFQKGDIAEGYSVSREKKESFPLTVTSAQKNPTAFYLCASTTQGTQPQHFGDGTRLSIL.